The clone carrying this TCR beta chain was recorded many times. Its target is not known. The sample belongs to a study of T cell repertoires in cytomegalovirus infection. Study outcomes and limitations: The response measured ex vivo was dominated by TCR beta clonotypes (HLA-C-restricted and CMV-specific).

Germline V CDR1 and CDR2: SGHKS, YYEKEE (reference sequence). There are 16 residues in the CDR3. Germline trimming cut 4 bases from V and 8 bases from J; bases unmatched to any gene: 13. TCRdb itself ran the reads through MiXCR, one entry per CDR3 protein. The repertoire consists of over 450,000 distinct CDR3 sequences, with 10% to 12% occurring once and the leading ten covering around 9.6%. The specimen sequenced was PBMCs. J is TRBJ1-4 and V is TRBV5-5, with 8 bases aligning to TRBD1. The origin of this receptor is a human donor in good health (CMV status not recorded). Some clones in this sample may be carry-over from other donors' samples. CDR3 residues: CASSETDREWMEKLFF. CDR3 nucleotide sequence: TGTGCCAGCAGCGAAACGGACAGGGAGTGGATGGAAAAACTGTTTTTT.